Below, 5 T cell receptor beta chains from the same sample are listed, as sequenced in a study of cytomegalovirus exposure and HLA in healthy donors. Primers for the PCR totalled 60 Vbeta and 13 Jbeta. Data came from immunoSEQ multiplex PCR; TCRdb stores just in-frame clones and leaves some out. The repertoire holds some 200,000 clones, with more than 75% as singletons. Sequenced input: PBMCs. These receptors all come from a woman aged 18-30 years in good health and CMV-seronegative.

The chain couples TRBV5-4 to TRBJ2-1; TRBD2 matches at 12 bases. This CDR3 region has 16 residues. CDR1 and CDR2 from the germline V gene are SGHNT and YYREEE (reference sequence). V was clipped by 5 bases and J by 6 bases; unmatched bases: 9. CDR3 nucleotides: TGTGCCAGCAGACCTAGACTAGCGGGAGTGGTCAATGAGCAGTTCTTC. Translated, it gives CASRPRLAGVVNEQFF.

CDR3 in amino acids: CASSQEERGGAKNIQYF. In DNA form, the CDR3 reads TGCGCCAGCAGCCAAGAAGAACGGGGGGGTGCCAAAAACATTCAGTACTTC. This sequence joins TRBV4-1 and TRBJ2-4, with TRBD2 matching 8 bases. J was trimmed by 1 base and V by 0 bases; bases with no gene match: 5. Germline V gene lookup returns CDR1 MGHRA and CDR2 YSYEKL. The CDR3 totals 17 residues.

In this sample, this clone turned up once. The V call is TRBV18, the J call TRBJ2-5, with 8 bases identical to TRBD2. CDR1 and CDR2 (germline): KGHSH, LQKENI. CDR3 length: 15 residues. V was clipped by 3 bases and J by 5 bases; unmatched bases: 8. DNA for the CDR3: TGTGCCAGCTCACCGGCCGGGACTAGTACCGAGACCCAGTACTTC. It yields the protein CASSPAGTSTETQYF. The whole variable domain, filled in from reference TRBV18 and TRBJ2-5, reads NAGVMQNPRHLVRRRGQEARLRCSPMKGHSHVYWYRQLPEEGLKFMVYLQKENIIDESGMPKERFSAEFPKEGPSILRIQQVVRGDSAAYFCASSPAGTSTETQYFGPGTRLLVL.

The V and J genes are TRBV9 and TRBJ2-4; a possible D gene is TRBD1 (6 bases). Trimming left V 3 bases short and J 12 bases short, with 19 bases between. CDR1 and CDR2 (germline): SGDLS, YYNGEE. CDR3 length: 14 amino acids. DNA of the CDR3: TGTGCCAGCAGCGGTCCGGGACAAGGGATGACTCAGTACTTC. Its protein product is CASSGPGQGMTQYF.

The chain joins TRBV5-4 to TRBJ2-5, with 10 bases aligning to TRBD2. CDR3 size: 16 residues. V was pared by 0 bases and J by 0 bases, with 2 bases of the junction left unmatched. The germline V gene encodes CDR1 SGHNT and CDR2 YYREEE (reference sequence). This chain's CDR3 is CASSLAAGGNQETQYF. DNA for the CDR3: TGTGCCAGCAGCTTGGCAGCGGGGGGGAACCAAGAGACCCAGTACTTC.